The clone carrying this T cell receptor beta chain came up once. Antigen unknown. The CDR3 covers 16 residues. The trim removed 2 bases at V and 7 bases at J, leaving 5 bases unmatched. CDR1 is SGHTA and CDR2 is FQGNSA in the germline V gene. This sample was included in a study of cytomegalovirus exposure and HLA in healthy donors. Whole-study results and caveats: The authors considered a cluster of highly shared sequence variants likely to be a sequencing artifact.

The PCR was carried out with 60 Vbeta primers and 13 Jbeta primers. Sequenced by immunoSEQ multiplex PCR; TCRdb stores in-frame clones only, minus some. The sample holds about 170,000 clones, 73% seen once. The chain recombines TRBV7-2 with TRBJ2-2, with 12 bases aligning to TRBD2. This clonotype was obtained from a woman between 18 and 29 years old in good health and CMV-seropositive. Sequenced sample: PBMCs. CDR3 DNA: TGTGCCAGCAGCTTACTAGCGGGGGGGCGGAGCGGGGAGCTGTTTTTT. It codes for CASSLLAGGRSGELFF.